This TCR beta chain was captured by sequencing in a study of control samples from healthy donors and cancer patients. Libraries were prepared by immunoSEQ multiplex PCR; TCRdb keeps only in-frame clonotypes and omits some of them. This table has over 100,000 clones, around 90% appearing once. The CDR3 spans 14 residues. The V segment lost 5 bases and the J segment 3 bases; nucleotides outside the gene matches: 6. Germline V lookup: CDR1 SGHTA, CDR2 FQGTGA. The sequence was obtained from a man in his forties or fifties in good health. Sequenced material: blood. The chain couples TRBV7-3 to TRBJ1-2; TRBD1 aligns across 7 bases. The CDR3 sequence is CASSPGQYDYGYTF. The CDR3 DNA sequence: TGTGCCAGCAGCCCGGGACAGTACGACTATGGCTACACCTTC.